The rows below give T cell receptor beta chains drawn from one sample of a study of Graves' ophthalmopathy and Graves' hyperthyroidism. TCRdb fed the multiplex PCR reads into MiXCR, producing one record per CDR3 protein. This table has over a million distinct CDR3 sequences, 36% appearing once. The material sequenced was peripheral blood or thyroid tissue (not recorded which). These TCRs come from an adult man with Graves' hyperthyroidism. CDR3s include the opening cysteine and the closing phenylalanine or tryptophan. D genes are given only for firm matches. A clone size is listed for some rows: how often the clone was seen (once, few, many), or a class if it is expanded.

cdr3_nt cdr3_aa clone_size j_call d_call v_call
TGTGCCATCAGTGACGACACCTCCTACGAGCAGTACTTC CAISDDTSYEQYF . TRBJ2-7 . TRBV10-3
TGCAGCGTTGGTTGGATGGGGGGTGACTATGGCTACACCTTC CSVGWMGGDYGYTF . TRBJ1-2 . TRBV29-1
TGCAGCGTTGGCGGGGGCCGCGGCACTGGAGCTTTCTTT CSVGGGRGTGAFF . TRBJ1-1 . TRBV29-1
TGCAGTGCCGCAGAGGTCGTCGGCGGGGAGCTGTTTTTT CSAAEVVGGELFF few TRBJ2-2 . TRBV20-1
TGTGCCAGCAGCTTAAGGACTAGCGGGGTTGGGCAGTTCTTC CASSLRTSGVGQFF . TRBJ2-1 TRBD2 TRBV7-2
TGTGCCAGCAGCCCGATGAGCAACACCGGGGAGCTGTTTTTT CASSPMSNTGELFF . TRBJ2-2 . TRBV7-9
TGTGCCAGCAGCCCGCGATCCGGGACACCCATTTACGAGCAGTACTTC CASSPRSGTPIYEQYF many TRBJ2-7 . TRBV11-2
TGTGCCAGCAACGAGGGAAGTTGGAATTCACCCCTCCACTTT CASNEGSWNSPLHF . TRBJ1-6 . TRBV12-3/TRBV12-4
TGCGCCAGCAGCTTGATCCCCGGAGCAACTAATGAAAAACTGTTTTTT CASSLIPGATNEKLFF few TRBJ1-4 . TRBV5-1
TGTGCCAGCAGACAGGGAGAAGAAAAACTGTTTTTT CASRQGEEKLFF many TRBJ1-4 . TRBV28
TGCAGTGCTAGAGAGATGGGACTAGCGGGAGTCCACGAGCAGTACTTC CSAREMGLAGVHEQYF . TRBJ2-7 TRBD2 TRBV20-1
TGTGCCAGCACTCCCCCGGGGGGGGCCGTAGGGGAGACCCAGTACTTC CASTPPGGAVGETQYF many TRBJ2-5 TRBD2 TRBV7-2
TGCAGAGGACTTCAGGTAACTTCGCTTGAAGCTTTCTTT CRGLQVTSLEAFF many TRBJ1-1 . TRBV20-1
TGCAGTGCTAGAAAGACAGGGGGCCCGGGCTACACCTTC CSARKTGGPGYTF few TRBJ1-2 TRBD1 TRBV20-1
TGTGCCAGCAGCTTCGACAGGGGGAGAGTCGCTGAAGCTTTCTTT CASSFDRGRVAEAFF few TRBJ1-1 TRBD1 TRBV5-8
TGTGCCAGCAGCCCTATTCGCGGGGGACCACCCTACGAGCAGTACTTC CASSPIRGGPPYEQYF . TRBJ2-7 TRBD2 TRBV11-2
TGTGCCAGCAGCTTAGCGGCTCTAGCGGGCTACGAGCAGTACTTC CASSLAALAGYEQYF many TRBJ2-7 TRBD2 TRBV7-6
TGTGCCAGCAGGACGGACAGGGGGCGGGAAAAACTGTTTTTT CASRTDRGREKLFF . TRBJ1-4 TRBD1 TRBV6-6
TGTGCCAGCACCGGGACAGGGACCGAGACCCAGTACTTC CASTGTGTETQYF . TRBJ2-5 TRBD1 TRBV2
TGTGCCAGCAGCTTCAGGGGGCCCTATGGCTACACCTTC CASSFRGPYGYTF . TRBJ1-2 TRBD1 TRBV25-1
TGTGCCAGCAGCGTTCAGGTCCAGCAAGAGACCCAGTACTTC CASSVQVQQETQYF . TRBJ2-5 . TRBV9
TGCGCCAGCAGCCACGGCCCCGACAGAAACACTGAAGCTTTCTTT CASSHGPDRNTEAFF once TRBJ1-1 . TRBV5-1
TGCAGTGCTGCACAGCTTAATAGCAATCAGCCCCAGCATTTT CSAAQLNSNQPQHF many TRBJ1-5 . TRBV20-1
TGTGCCAGCAAGACCGGGGCTAACACAGATACGCAGTATTTT CASKTGANTDTQYF . TRBJ2-3 . TRBV25-1
TGTGCCAGCAGTCCACCCGGCAGGGCGGGCGAGCAGTACTTC CASSPPGRAGEQYF few TRBJ2-7 . TRBV19
TGCGCCAGCAGCCACCGACAGCCGGATGAAAAACTGTTTTTT CASSHRQPDEKLFF . TRBJ1-4 . TRBV5-1
TGTGCCAGTAAATTTGATGCGGCCTCCGTGGAGACCCAGTACTTC CASKFDAASVETQYF . TRBJ2-5 . TRBV6-1
TGTGCCATCAGTGATAGCGGTGAAGCTTTCTTT CAISDSGEAFF . TRBJ1-1 . TRBV10-3
TGTGCCAGCAGCTCCTACCGGGACCGACAAGAGACCCAGTACTTC CASSSYRDRQETQYF many TRBJ2-5 . TRBV11-1
TGTGCCAGCAGCCAAGAGTCGATTTGGGCTAGCGGGAGGTCTCGCCGGAGTGAGCAGTACTTC CASSQESIWASGRSRRSEQYF . TRBJ2-7 TRBD2 TRBV14
TGTGCCAGCAGCCTAGTATGGGCGAACACCGGGGAGCTGTTTTTT CASSLVWANTGELFF . TRBJ2-2 . TRBV11-2
TGCAGTGCTCTACCCCTCGGGACGACCTCCTACGAGCAGTACTTC CSALPLGTTSYEQYF . TRBJ2-7 . TRBV20-1
TGTGCCAGCAGCTCCAAGAGGGGATGGACCGGGGAGCTGTTTTTT CASSSKRGWTGELFF . TRBJ2-2 . TRBV13
TGTGCCAGCAGGGGACTGGCTGAAGAGACCCAGTACTTC CASRGLAEETQYF many TRBJ2-5 . TRBV7-6
TGTGCCAGCAGCTTGGGACGGCTGGGAGGTTATGGCTACACCTTC CASSLGRLGGYGYTF . TRBJ1-2 . TRBV11-2
TGTGCCAGCTTCGTCTCTCTCACCGGGGAGCTGTTTTTT CASFVSLTGELFF . TRBJ2-2 . TRBV25-1